Listed below are T cell receptor beta chains from one sample, sequenced in a study of shared clonotypes between healthy human individuals. Sequenced by immunoSEQ multiplex PCR; TCRdb stores in-frame clones only, minus some. The sample holds under 2.5 million clones, around 93% seen once. The specimen was naive CD4+ T cells from PBMCs. The receptors derive from a man younger than 35 in good health. Some clones in this sample may be carry-over from other donors' samples. CDR3s include the opening cysteine and the closing phenylalanine or tryptophan. Each record gives: CDR3 protein, CDR3 DNA, clone size, D gene, V gene, J gene. A D gene is named only where the DNA matches it firmly. Only part of the rows carry a size: once, few, many, or a class if the clone is expanded.

CDR3aa: CASRGYSLGSPLHF
CDR3nt: TGTGCCAGCAGGGGGTATAGTTTGGGTTCACCCCTCCACTTT
abundance: -
d_gene: -
v_gene: TRBV2
j_gene: TRBJ1-6

CDR3aa: CASSYSNQPQHF
CDR3nt: TGTGCCAGTAGTTATAGCAATCAGCCCCAGCATTTT
abundance: -
d_gene: -
v_gene: TRBV19
j_gene: TRBJ1-5

CDR3aa: CASSLDTLGRVDTQYF
CDR3nt: TGCGCCAGCAGCTTGGATACCCTCGGAAGAGTAGATACGCAGTATTTT
abundance: -
d_gene: -
v_gene: TRBV5-1
j_gene: TRBJ2-3

CDR3aa: CSANRADTQYF
CDR3nt: TGCAGTGCAAACCGGGCAGATACGCAGTATTTT
abundance: -
d_gene: -
v_gene: TRBV20-1
j_gene: TRBJ2-3

CDR3aa: CASSPAGSGNTGELFF
CDR3nt: TGCGCCAGCAGCCCGGCCGGGAGCGGTAACACCGGGGAGCTGTTTTTT
abundance: -
d_gene: -
v_gene: TRBV4-1
j_gene: TRBJ2-2

CDR3aa: CSARVTYGYTF
CDR3nt: TGCAGTGCTAGAGTTACCTATGGCTACACCTTC
abundance: -
d_gene: -
v_gene: TRBV20-1
j_gene: TRBJ1-2

CDR3aa: CASSLRQGETEAFF
CDR3nt: TGTGCCAGCAGCCTTCGACAGGGAGAAACTGAAGCTTTCTTT
abundance: -
d_gene: TRBD1
v_gene: TRBV6-6
j_gene: TRBJ1-1

CDR3aa: CATSRAGSYNEQFF
CDR3nt: TGTGCCACCAGCAGAGCGGGTTCCTACAATGAGCAGTTCTTC
abundance: -
d_gene: -
v_gene: TRBV15
j_gene: TRBJ2-1

CDR3aa: CASSQFSQGSYGYTF
CDR3nt: TGTGCCAGCAGTCAATTCTCCCAGGGGAGCTATGGCTACACCTTC
abundance: -
d_gene: -
v_gene: TRBV28
j_gene: TRBJ1-2

CDR3aa: CASSLRGNSYEKLFF
CDR3nt: TGTGCCAGCAGCCTTAGGGGGAATAGTTATGAAAAACTGTTTTTT
abundance: once
d_gene: -
v_gene: TRBV9
j_gene: TRBJ1-4

CDR3aa: CASSPRGSLSSYNEQFF
CDR3nt: TGCGCCAGCAGCCCCCGGGGTAGTCTGAGCTCCTACAATGAGCAGTTCTTC
abundance: -
d_gene: -
v_gene: TRBV4-3
j_gene: TRBJ2-1

CDR3aa: CASSITTGELFF
CDR3nt: TGTGCCAGTAGTATCACGACCGGGGAGCTGTTTTTT
abundance: -
d_gene: -
v_gene: TRBV19
j_gene: TRBJ2-2

CDR3aa: CASSLSARGRETQYF
CDR3nt: TGTGCCAGCAGCTTAAGTGCGAGGGGCAGAGAGACCCAGTACTTC
abundance: -
d_gene: -
v_gene: TRBV11-2
j_gene: TRBJ2-5

CDR3aa: CASSPMAADYEQYF
CDR3nt: TGTGCCAGCTCACCAATGGCAGCCGACTACGAGCAGTACTTC
abundance: once
d_gene: -
v_gene: TRBV18
j_gene: TRBJ2-7

CDR3aa: CAISESRGSDTQYF
CDR3nt: TGTGCCATCAGTGAGTCACGGGGTTCAGATACGCAGTATTTT
abundance: once
d_gene: -
v_gene: TRBV10-3
j_gene: TRBJ2-3

CDR3aa: CASSFYTYQETQYF
CDR3nt: TGTGCCAGCAGCTTTTACACGTACCAAGAGACCCAGTACTTC
abundance: -
d_gene: -
v_gene: TRBV7-2
j_gene: TRBJ2-5

CDR3aa: CASSYSRQGYNYGYTF
CDR3nt: TGTGCCAGCAGTTACAGCAGACAGGGCTATAACTATGGCTACACCTTC
abundance: -
d_gene: TRBD1
v_gene: TRBV6-6
j_gene: TRBJ1-2

CDR3aa: CASSQKGLSYSYEQYF
CDR3nt: TGTGCCAGCAGCCAAAAGGGACTATCCTACTCCTACGAGCAGTACTTC
abundance: -
d_gene: TRBD2
v_gene: TRBV11-2
j_gene: TRBJ2-7

CDR3aa: CASTRAPAPDTGELFF
CDR3nt: TGTGCCAGCACCCGGGCCCCCGCCCCCGACACCGGGGAGCTGTTTTTT
abundance: -
d_gene: -
v_gene: TRBV28
j_gene: TRBJ2-2

CDR3aa: CASSPSSGPAGANYGYTF
CDR3nt: TGTGCCAGCAGCCCCTCTAGTGGGCCCGCGGGAGCTAACTATGGCTACACCTTC
abundance: -
d_gene: -
v_gene: TRBV7-2
j_gene: TRBJ1-2

CDR3aa: CASSLGGGSGTDTQYF
CDR3nt: TGCGCCAGCAGCTTGGGAGGGGGTTCTGGCACAGATACGCAGTATTTT
abundance: -
d_gene: -
v_gene: TRBV5-1
j_gene: TRBJ2-3

CDR3aa: CASSLGARTDYEQYF
CDR3nt: TGTGCCAGCAGCTTGGGGGCGCGGACAGACTACGAGCAGTACTTC
abundance: -
d_gene: -
v_gene: TRBV5-5
j_gene: TRBJ2-7

CDR3aa: CASSLGPFSYEQYF
CDR3nt: TGTGCCAGCAGCTTAGGACCATTCTCCTACGAGCAGTACTTC
abundance: -
d_gene: -
v_gene: TRBV11-2
j_gene: TRBJ2-7

CDR3aa: CASLSLNYGYTF
CDR3nt: TGTGCCAGCTTGAGCCTTAACTATGGCTACACCTTC
abundance: -
d_gene: -
v_gene: TRBV28
j_gene: TRBJ1-2

CDR3aa: CASSLSSGQETQYF
CDR3nt: TGTGCCAGCAGCCTTTCTAGCGGCCAAGAGACCCAGTACTTC
abundance: -
d_gene: TRBD2
v_gene: TRBV2
j_gene: TRBJ2-5

CDR3aa: CASSPRREETQYF
CDR3nt: TGTGCCAGCAGCCCCCGGCGGGAAGAGACCCAGTACTTC
abundance: -
d_gene: -
v_gene: TRBV6-6
j_gene: TRBJ2-5

CDR3aa: CAISAGTENEKLFF
CDR3nt: TGTGCCATCAGCGCCGGGACAGAGAATGAAAAACTGTTTTTT
abundance: -
d_gene: TRBD1
v_gene: TRBV10-3
j_gene: TRBJ1-4

CDR3aa: CASSDQGISNQPQHF
CDR3nt: TGTGCCAGCAGTGACCAGGGGATTAGCAATCAGCCCCAGCATTTT
abundance: -
d_gene: -
v_gene: TRBV2
j_gene: TRBJ1-5

CDR3aa: CASRTDRYLSEQYF
CDR3nt: TGTGCCAGCAGGACGGACAGGTATCTCTCCGAGCAGTACTTC
abundance: -
d_gene: TRBD1
v_gene: TRBV6-6
j_gene: TRBJ2-7

CDR3aa: CASSQGLGADNTQYF
CDR3nt: TGTGCCAGCAGCCAAGGACTAGGCGCGGATAACACGCAGTATTTT
abundance: -
d_gene: -
v_gene: TRBV4-2
j_gene: TRBJ2-3

CDR3aa: CASSIPGGRSYEQYF
CDR3nt: TGTGCCAGCAGTATACCGGGGGGACGCTCCTACGAGCAGTACTTC
abundance: -
d_gene: TRBD2
v_gene: TRBV5-4
j_gene: TRBJ2-7

CDR3aa: CASSLSYRGYGYTF
CDR3nt: TGTGCCAGCAGTTTATCCTACAGGGGATATGGCTACACCTTC
abundance: -
d_gene: TRBD1
v_gene: TRBV28
j_gene: TRBJ1-2

CDR3aa: CASKATGTSGYLNYNEQFF
CDR3nt: TGTGCCAGTAAAGCGACCGGGACTAGCGGCTACCTAAACTACAATGAGCAGTTCTTC
abundance: -
d_gene: TRBD2
v_gene: TRBV19
j_gene: TRBJ2-1

CDR3aa: CASSFLTSGRAQPSTDTQYF
CDR3nt: TGCGCCAGCAGCTTCCTGACTAGCGGGAGGGCCCAACCAAGCACAGATACGCAGTATTTT
abundance: -
d_gene: TRBD2
v_gene: TRBV5-1
j_gene: TRBJ2-3

CDR3aa: CASSPVRGNTEAFF
CDR3nt: TGTGCCAGCTCACCCGTGAGGGGGAACACTGAAGCTTTCTTT
abundance: few
d_gene: -
v_gene: TRBV18
j_gene: TRBJ1-1

CDR3aa: CASSLGPDRDTEAFF
CDR3nt: TGTGCCAGCAGCTTGGGCCCTGACAGGGACACTGAAGCTTTCTTT
abundance: -
d_gene: TRBD1
v_gene: TRBV5-4
j_gene: TRBJ1-1

CDR3aa: CAISSAGNSEEKLFF
CDR3nt: TGTGCCATCAGCTCGGCCGGGAACAGCGAAGAAAAACTGTTTTTT
abundance: -
d_gene: -
v_gene: TRBV10-3
j_gene: TRBJ1-4

CDR3aa: CASRRDRVWLETQYF
CDR3nt: TGCGCCAGCAGGCGGGACAGGGTATGGTTGGAGACCCAGTACTTC
abundance: -
d_gene: TRBD1
v_gene: TRBV5-1
j_gene: TRBJ2-5

CDR3aa: CASTRDLVTNEQYF
CDR3nt: TGTGCCAGCACCCGGGACCTTGTAACCAACGAGCAGTACTTC
abundance: -
d_gene: -
v_gene: TRBV6-5
j_gene: TRBJ2-7

CDR3aa: CASSQGLRDTQYF
CDR3nt: TGTGCCAGCAGCCAAGGGCTTAGAGATACGCAGTATTTT
abundance: -
d_gene: -
v_gene: TRBV4-2
j_gene: TRBJ2-3

CDR3aa: CASPAGLRRNTEAFF
CDR3nt: TGTGCCAGCCCAGCTGGGCTTAGACGGAACACTGAAGCTTTCTTT
abundance: -
d_gene: -
v_gene: TRBV21-1
j_gene: TRBJ1-1

CDR3aa: CASSSTGTGEAFF
CDR3nt: TGTGCCAGCTCATCCACCGGTACCGGTGAAGCTTTCTTT
abundance: -
d_gene: -
v_gene: TRBV18
j_gene: TRBJ1-1

CDR3aa: CASSATWDNYGYTF
CDR3nt: TGTGCCAGCAGTGCGACGTGGGATAACTATGGCTACACCTTC
abundance: -
d_gene: -
v_gene: TRBV6-1
j_gene: TRBJ1-2

CDR3aa: CASSPILAGPGDTQYF
CDR3nt: TGCGCCAGCAGCCCGATCCTAGCGGGGCCGGGGGATACGCAGTATTTT
abundance: -
d_gene: TRBD2
v_gene: TRBV4-3
j_gene: TRBJ2-3

CDR3aa: CASSLAGWEKLFF
CDR3nt: TGTGCCAGCAGCTTAGCAGGGTGGGAAAAACTGTTTTTT
abundance: -
d_gene: -
v_gene: TRBV7-9
j_gene: TRBJ1-4